The TCR beta chain under discussion was sequenced for a study of cytomegalovirus exposure and HLA in healthy donors (dated 2017 in TCRdb). Regarding the complete study: An earlier analysis of several hundred of the donors reported roughly 300 Gb of sequence data and roughly 110 million unique TCR beta sequences from some 180 million T cells. An early release that covered roughly 600 HLA-typed donors contained approximately 300 gigabases of sequencing data and tens of millions of unique TCR sequences. The genetic ancestry cluster associated with self-reported Caucasian donors included around four fifths of the roughly 380 genotyped donors. The study aimed to test whether signatures of past pathogen exposure could be identified by cataloging public T cell receptors. The T cell repertoires of about 700 subjects were profiled by immunosequencing and related to cytomegalovirus serostatus. Besides the first cohort of about 730 subjects, a separate validation cohort made up of 120 or so different subjects was used. To predict cytomegalovirus infection status, the study combined high-throughput TCR immunosequencing, statistical association of individual TCRs with disease status, and machine learning. A later analysis re-examined previously published TCR beta repertoires from more than 650 donors and added high-resolution HLA genotyping to investigate patterns of TCR occurrence. In the later analysis, no new phenotypic data were used to find candidate immune exposures; instead, reliance was placed on TCR beta sequences and their occurrence across donors. In an earlier analysis of 550 to 700 of the donors, high-throughput TCR beta sequencing was used to judge whether each TCR beta V gene segment behaved as functional or pseudogenic. Alongside the repertoire data, information on donor age, sex, ethnicity and CMV serostatus was compiled. Genome-wide SNP genotypes for about 60% of the roughly 700 donors were used in a later genetic analysis, which treated that subset as a discovery cohort. Every repertoire in the discovery cohort had been generated on one and the same sequencing platform. Class I and class II HLA loci were covered by the typing at four-digit resolution. The number of donors typed differed by locus, with roughly 629-640 for A, B, C, DRB1 and DQB1, 522 for DQA1, over 600 for DPA1, and around 430 for DPB1. Because of strong linkage in the cohort, roughly five DR-DQ haplotypes were treated as single units for association and clustering. Across 398 genotyped donors of the cohort, an average of 235,054 unique TCR beta nucleotide sequences per donor were sequenced, and approximately 17% of those sequences were non-productive. Paper-wide results and their limitations: Linkage disequilibrium might explain the correlated functional status among segregating V segments, but an unknown experimental factor could not be excluded. Some IMGT-functional V segments, including TRBV6-2 and TRBV6-3, could not be distinguished by the 87-base-pair reads and were therefore excluded. When HLA alleles, especially DR and DQ, strongly co-occurred, attributing TCR associations to individual alleles was difficult. Because counts were too low, roughly 16 rarely observed V segments, including chromosome 9 orphons, were excluded from the earlier analysis of some 540 of the donors. A later analysis found that TCR association rates varied across HLA loci, with DRB1 alleles showing the most associated TCRs and HLA-C alleles the fewest. A further reported finding was that TCR beta sequences accurately predicted the HLA-A and HLA-B alleles for most subjects in the first cohort. Specific HLA alleles were associated with over 15,000 TCR beta sequences at a false discovery rate of 0.05 in a later analysis. In both the original and validation cohorts, the classifier was reported to diagnose cytomegalovirus status with high specificity and sensitivity. Several of the top co-occurrence clusters appeared to be linked to parvovirus B19, influenza, CMV and Epstein-Barr virus, according to a later analysis. It was suggested by the authors that the approach could potentially be generalized to other disease states and immunological phenotypes. Most TCR sequences were observed very rarely across donors, whereas some public TCRs were present in many individuals. Sequencing depth was assumed to be roughly uniform across donors in the presence/absence analyses, though that assumption may not hold. The cohort was sequenced for TCR beta chains only, and without alpha or paired-chain data the features that could be detected were limited. CMV serostatus was the only immune exposure information available for the cohort. A cluster of highly shared sequence variants was judged likely to be a technical artifact of the sequencing pipeline. The study gave a list of around 170 TCR beta chains associated with cytomegalovirus. Compared with equally common non-associated chains, HLA-associated TCR beta chains in a later analysis were more clonally expanded and had lower generation probabilities. V-gene and J-gene trimming of TCR beta chains was associated with a missense DCLRE1C variant in a later genetic analysis, and the association was replicated in an independent cohort. A later genetic analysis reported fewer N-insertions in productive TCRs among donors in an Asian-associated ancestry cluster than the approximately 670-donor mean. In vitro tests confirmed that three of the cytomegalovirus-associated TCR beta chains recognize cytomegalovirus antigens. A later analysis found that most CMV-associated TCR beta chains appeared HLA-restricted, with HLA associations seemingly driven largely by CMV exposure. Broadly in line with IMGT annotations, most TCR beta V segments showed up in productive rearrangements about 90% or about 30% of the time in an earlier analysis of 450 to 600 of the donors. HLA typing was unavailable for some donors at each locus, so association tests used only the typed subset.

The cohort was made up of hundreds of healthy bone marrow donors. All cohort members were sampled while nominally healthy, although unrecorded immune exposures were likely present. The donor was CMV seropositive and was included in the group of 250 to 300 seropositive cohort members. A peripheral blood sample was provided by each donor, and peripheral blood mononuclear cells were used for TCR beta sequencing. Genomic DNA extraction from the blood cell samples was performed with the Qiagen DNeasy Blood Extraction Kit. As to this clone: Its antigen specificity is not known. Base qualities are not at hand, and no much larger clone is one base apart.

The germline V gene gives CDR1 as MRHNA and CDR2 as SNTAGT. Clipping removes 3 bases from V and 3 bases from J, with 6 as the unmatched junction base count. The CDR3 goes from the cysteine to the phenylalanine over 15 residues. Here the CDR3 DNA is all that survives: 45 bases in frame from base 1. The library was produced with the immunoSEQ multiplex PCR assay. For the multiplex PCR, a mixture combining 60 forward primers for TCR Vbeta segments and 13 reverse primers for TCR Jbeta segments was used. The CDR3 region of rearranged TCR beta genes was amplified from genomic DNA by a multiplex PCR assay. The Illumina HiSeq System was used to sequence the amplified TCR beta libraries as 87-base-pair reads. In the source study's methods: A later analysis tallied 75 million to 95 million unique TCR beta chains across the 666 repertoires, and some 10 million of those chains were shared by two or more donors. A nearest-neighbor algorithm error-corrected the raw reads and collapsed the reads into unique sequences, merging closely related sequences to remove PCR and sequencing errors. To assign V, D and J gene segments, CDR3 sequences were aligned to IMGT reference sequences. Each retained sequence needed at least a six-nucleotide match to both a V gene segment and a J gene segment. A rearrangement was called productive if the CDR3 had no stop codons and remained in frame with V and J, and every other rearrangement was called non-productive. CDR3 was defined by IMGT convention, running from the second conserved V-encoded cysteine to the conserved J-encoded phenylalanine. The earlier analysis of about 560 of the donors excluded any sequence lacking an unambiguous match to a single V gene segment. An earlier analysis of 587 of the donors classified V segments as functional when productive rearrangements were above 56.7% and as segregating when the standard deviation between donors was above 5%. A statistical classification framework was developed to diagnose cytomegalovirus status using the catalog of TCR beta chain sequences. A later analysis assigned V and J genes by comparing TCR nucleotide sequences with IMGT/GENE-DB human TR gene sequences. A later analysis assigned CDR3 sequences and most-parsimonious VDJ recombination scenarios with the TCRdist pipeline. In a later analysis, every TCR beta chain was defined by the combination of its CDR3 amino acid sequence and its V-gene family, and reads without a unique V-gene family were dropped. In a later analysis, nearly 600 highly shared, low-generation-probability nucleotide sequences were removed to address suspected cross-contamination and a sequencing artifact. In a later analysis, a clonal expansion index was calculated for each public chain from normalized within-repertoire ranks of inferred template counts. In a later analysis, generation probabilities were computed using a VDJ recombination model fitted to out-of-frame rearrangements, and the results were checked against IGoR. Hypergeometric tests were used in a later analysis to score TCR-TCR, TCR-HLA and TCR-CMV co-occurrence, with a repertoire-size bias correction applied to the TCR pairs. To estimate false discovery rates, a later analysis permuted the HLA or CMV assignments 20 times. In a later analysis, co-occurring TCRs were grouped using DBSCAN, with TCRdist sequence similarity added in when clustering inside HLA-allele-positive subsets. Repertoires with fewer than 30,000 or more than 120,000 public chains were left out of co-occurrence clustering, as were about 5 repertoires with anomalous nucleotide sharing. TCRdb mirrors the immuneACCESS table, restricted to in-frame sequences. Some clones are absent from its copies; in checked studies, under half trace to an unresolved V gene, and the reason for the others is unknown. From that table come the V and J calls and clone size; the DNA was used to work out D and trimming. For this sample the table gives 60,000 to 100,000 clones, of which 78% were detected only once. The ten biggest clones cover around 5.4% of the sample.

The sequence links TRBV6-4 to TRBJ2-3; 7 middle bases align to TRBD2. The material sequenced was PBMCs. The TCR originated in a male donor in good health and CMV-seropositive. The nucleotide sequence is given as TGTGCCAGCAGTGAGACTAGCTCGGGGACAGATACGCAGTATTTT. Its product reads: CASSETSSGTDTQYF.